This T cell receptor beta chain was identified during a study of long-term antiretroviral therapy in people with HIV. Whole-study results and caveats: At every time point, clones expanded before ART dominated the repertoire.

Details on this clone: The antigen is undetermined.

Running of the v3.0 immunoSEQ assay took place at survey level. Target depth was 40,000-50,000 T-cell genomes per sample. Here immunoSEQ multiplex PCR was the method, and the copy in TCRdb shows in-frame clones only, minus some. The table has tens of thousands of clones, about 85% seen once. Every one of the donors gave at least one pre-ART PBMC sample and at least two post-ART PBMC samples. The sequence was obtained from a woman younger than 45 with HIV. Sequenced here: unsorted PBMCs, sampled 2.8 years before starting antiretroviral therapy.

The CDR3 reads CASGPVVTQYF. The CDR3, as DNA: TGTGCCAGCGGTCCAGTAGTTACGCAGTATTTT. The V and J genes are TRBV5-6 and TRBJ2-3; no clear D gene. The CDR3 sequence is 11 residues long. Germline V gives CDR1 SGHDT, CDR2 YYEEEE. The germline V and J ends were trimmed by 7 bases and 8 bases, with 11 bases remaining between them.